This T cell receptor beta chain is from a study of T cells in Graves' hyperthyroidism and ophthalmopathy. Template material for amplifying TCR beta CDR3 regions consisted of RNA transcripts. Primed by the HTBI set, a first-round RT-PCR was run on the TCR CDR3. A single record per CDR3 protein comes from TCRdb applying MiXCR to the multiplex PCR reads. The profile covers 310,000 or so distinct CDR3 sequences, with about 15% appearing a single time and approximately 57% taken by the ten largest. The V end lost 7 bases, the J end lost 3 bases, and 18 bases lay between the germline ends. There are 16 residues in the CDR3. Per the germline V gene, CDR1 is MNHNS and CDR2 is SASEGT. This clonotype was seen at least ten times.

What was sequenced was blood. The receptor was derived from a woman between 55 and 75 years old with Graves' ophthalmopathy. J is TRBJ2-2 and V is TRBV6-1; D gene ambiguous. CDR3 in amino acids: CASTQGGRRDTGELFF. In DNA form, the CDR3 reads TGTGCCAGCACCCAAGGTGGCAGGCGAGACACCGGGGAGCTGTTTTTT.